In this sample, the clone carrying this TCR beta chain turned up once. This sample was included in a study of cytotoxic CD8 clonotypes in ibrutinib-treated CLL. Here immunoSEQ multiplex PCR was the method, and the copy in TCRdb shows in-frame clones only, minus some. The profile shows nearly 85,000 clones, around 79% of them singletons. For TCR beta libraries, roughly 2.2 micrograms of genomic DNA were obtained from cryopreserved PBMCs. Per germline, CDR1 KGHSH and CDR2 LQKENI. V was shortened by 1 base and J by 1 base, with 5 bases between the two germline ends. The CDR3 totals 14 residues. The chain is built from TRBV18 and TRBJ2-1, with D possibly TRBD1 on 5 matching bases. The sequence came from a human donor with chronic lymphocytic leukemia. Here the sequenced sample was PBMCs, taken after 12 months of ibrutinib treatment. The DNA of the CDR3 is TGTGCCAGCTCACCACAGGGGTCCTACAATGAGCAGTTCTTC. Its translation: CASSPQGSYNEQFF.